This T cell receptor beta chain is drawn from a study of T cells in Graves' hyperthyroidism and ophthalmopathy (dated by TCRdb to about 2019). The study in broad terms: Peripheral blood samples were taken at the time of initial diagnosis, prior to any treatment. To identify distinguishing TCR V-J signatures, a discovery cohort of 95 to 100 patients was used, comprising some 45 with Graves' ophthalmopathy and around 57 with stable Graves' hyperthyroidism. Prospective prediction of ophthalmopathy was tested in an independent validation cohort consisting of under 20 hyperthyroidism patients and around 16 patients who later progressed to ophthalmopathy. The 95 to 100 discovery patients were randomly divided into training and test sets at a 7:3 ratio. In over five Graves' hyperthyroidism patients, the study also compared T-cell repertoires from thyroid tissue with T-cell repertoires from blood. After blood sampling, hyperthyroidism patients were treated with methimazole at a starting dose of 30 mg daily, and ophthalmopathy patients were treated with high-dose intravenous methylprednisolone. TCR Vbeta CDR3 sequencing of roughly 140 peripheral blood samples (over 40 ophthalmopathy, approximately 80 hyperthyroidism and roughly 17 progressor patients) is reported in the paper. Overall results and qualifications from the work: Sample size was not statistically predetermined, and blinding of investigators to group allocation was not performed. In validation, the model predicted progression to ophthalmopathy a median of 6.5 months before onset, with 65% to 71% sensitivity and just under 75% specificity. A 13 V-J signature model separated ophthalmopathy from stable hyperthyroidism, with approximately 87% sensitivity and about 81% specificity in cross-validation and 80%/75% in testing. Most expanded thyroid clonotypes (frequency above 0.001) were also found in blood, which suggests that blood repertoires may mirror thyroid immune responses.

Via the germline V gene (reference sequence), CDR1 is MNHEY and CDR2 SMNVEV. Measured from the cysteine to the phenylalanine, the CDR3 is 16 residues long. This entry keeps only the CDR3 DNA: 48 bases, framed from base 1. Trimmed from V: 6 bases; trimmed from J: 7 bases; junction bases lacking a gene match: 12. This clonotype has just a few counts. There is no known antigen for this receptor. No base quality information exists; no much larger clone differs at one position. The TCR beta CDR3 regions were amplified from RNA transcripts. The first round of RT-PCR for the TCR CDR3 was performed with the HTBI primer set and the Qiagen OneStep RT-PCR kit. A second multiplex PCR round built the libraries, followed by size selection and purification. The libraries were sequenced on an Illumina HiSeq2000 using paired-end 100 bp reads. The paper's processing steps were these. SOAPnuke was used to process the raw data, throwing out any read that contained adapters or uncalled bases, had a mean Phred below 15, or lacked an exact constant-primer or identifier match. High-quality paired reads were merged with COPE v1.2.5, and unique nucleotide sequences were defined as clonotypes. MiTCR v1.1 was used to align clonotypes to the IMGT TRBV, TRBD and TRBJ reference segments. The analysis was restricted to V-J combinations with a frequency above 0.0001, which together covered 99% to 99.2% of the repertoires. A TCS score was defined as the ratio between F50 (clonal expansion) and ExV (chaos), using BLOSUM62-based TCRdist between CDR3 peptides within each V-J. Welch's t-statistics and random forest reduced several hundred V-J features to 10 to 15, which were used in a naive Bayes classifier (R e1071). TCRdb reworked the public reads: Q25 trimming with fastp, MiXCR clone assembly, productive beta chains retained. Rows with a matching CDR3 protein are joined into one entry that keeps the most common DNA and genes. These V and J calls are TCRdb output, not the study's own analysis. In this sample the table shows 330,000 or so distinct CDR3 sequences, 15% to 20% of which occur a single time. Roughly a sixth of the sample is taken by the ten largest.

Ophthalmopathy patients had moderately to severely active disease, Clinical Activity Score of at least 3, NOSPECS grade of at least 4, and duration under 3 months. Any patient with an uncontrolled infection, another autoimmune disease, pregnancy or lactation was excluded. Clinical symptoms, serum thyroxine and TRAb, thyroid ultrasound, and orbital computed tomography formed the basis for the diagnoses. Ficoll-Paque density gradient centrifugation was used to isolate PBMCs from about 9 ml of fresh peripheral blood. Total RNA was extracted using Trizol reagent, and RNA quality was assessed on an Agilent 2100 Bioanalyzer.

The clonotype originates from a woman between 35 and 50 years old with Graves' ophthalmopathy. Sequencing was done on a sample of blood. This sequence uses TRBV27 and TRBJ1-6, with TRBD1 identical over 7 junction bases. The DNA reads as follows: TGTGCCAGCAGCTCCCTCTTCCGGGACAGAAATTCACCCCTCCACTTT. It translates as CASSSLFRDRNSPLHF.